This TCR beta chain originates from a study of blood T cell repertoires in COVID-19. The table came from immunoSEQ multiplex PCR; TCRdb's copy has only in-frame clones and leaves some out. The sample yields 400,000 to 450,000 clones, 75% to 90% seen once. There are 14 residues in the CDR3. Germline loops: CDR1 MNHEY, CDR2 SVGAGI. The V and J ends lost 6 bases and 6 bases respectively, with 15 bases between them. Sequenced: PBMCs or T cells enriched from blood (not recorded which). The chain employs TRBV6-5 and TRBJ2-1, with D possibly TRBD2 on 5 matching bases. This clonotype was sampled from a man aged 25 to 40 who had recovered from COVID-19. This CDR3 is CASRPGGPGNEQFF. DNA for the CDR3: TGTGCCAGCAGGCCCGGAGGACCGGGCAATGAGCAGTTCTTC.